These 27 T cell receptor beta chains were all obtained from the same sample, sequenced in a study of a mutant IDH1 vaccine in newly diagnosed glioma. Clones were sequenced by immunoSEQ multiplex PCR, and TCRdb holds only the in-frame ones, with some missing. In the table there are tens of thousands of clones, around 81% of which are singletons. Regarding time point: week 35, safety follow-up. Doses of 300 ug of mutant IDH1 20-mer peptide were given with topical imiquimod. Their recognized antigens are unknown. The input for sequencing was PBMCs, taken from a glioma patient whose treatment included an IDH1 peptide vaccine. Receptor source: a man aged 40-49 years with glioma.

The chain uses TRBV6-5 and TRBJ2-3; a possible D gene is TRBD2 (6 bases). CDR1 is MNHEY and CDR2 is SVGAGI in the germline V gene. Trimming pared 7 bases from V and 5 bases from J, leaving 19 bases between. The length of the CDR3 is 15 residues. This CDR3 is CASTPSRGLGDTQYF. DNA of the CDR3: TGTGCCAGCACCCCCTCGCGGGGCCTCGGAGATACGCAGTATTTT.

The V and J genes are TRBV7-9 and TRBJ1-5; 10 bases map to TRBD1. CDR3 length equals 15 residues. Germline V lookup: CDR1 SEHNR, CDR2 FQNEAQ (reference sequence). Trimming at V came to 5 bases and at J to 3 bases, leaving 4 bases not matched to a gene. The DNA for the CDR3 is TGTGCCAGCAGCGGGGGGACAGGGGCCAATCAGCCCCAGCATTTT. Residues: CASSGGTGANQPQHF.

The chain combines TRBV30 with TRBJ2-7; D not certain. V lost 0 bases, J lost 3 bases, and 6 bases lay in between. Germline-derived CDR1 and CDR2 are GTSNPN and SVGIG (reference sequence). The length of the CDR3 is 12 residues. CDR3 loop: CAWSVSVYEQYF. CDR3 nucleotide sequence: TGTGCCTGGAGTGTGAGCGTCTACGAGCAGTACTTC.

J is TRBJ2-2 and V is TRBV5-4; 10 nucleotides agree with TRBD2. The CDR3 runs to 20 residues. The junction had 17 bases not matched to a gene; V was cut back by 5 bases and J by 1 base. Germline CDR1 reads SGHNT; CDR2 reads YYREEE (reference sequence). In DNA form, the CDR3 reads TGTGCCAGCAGATTAGGGACTAGCGCCTCGGGTTTGTTGAACACCGGGGAGCTGTTTTTT. It is translated as CASRLGTSASGLLNTGELFF.

The chain uses TRBV7-9 and TRBJ2-5, with 7 bases matching TRBD2. Trimming cost V 7 bases and J 1 base; bases outside gene matches: 6. Looked up from germline, CDR1 is SEHNR and CDR2 is FQNEAQ (reference sequence). CDR3 length equals 14 residues. CDR3 in DNA: TGTGCCAGCACCAGCGGGGACCTCCAAGAGACCCAGTACTTC. It specifies CASTSGDLQETQYF.

The gene calls are TRBV10-3 and TRBJ1-4; weak D call: TRBD1 (6 bases). Germline CDR1 ENHRY, CDR2 SYGVKD. The CDR3 covers 13 residues. Between the trimmed V and J ends, which lost 11 bases and 6 bases, there was a span of 16 bases. The CDR3 nucleotides are TGTGCCGCCCGAGGGGGGGGTGATGAAAAACTGTTTTTT. This gives the protein CAARGGGDEKLFF.

J is TRBJ2-1 and V is TRBV10-2; TRBD2 aligns across 7 bases. The J segment lost 4 bases and the V segment lost 4 bases, leaving 4 bases of the junction unmatched. This CDR3 contains 14 residues. The germline CDR1 and CDR2 sequences are WSHSY and SAAADI. The DNA of the CDR3 is TGCGCCAGCAGTGTTTTACTAGCGTACAATGAGCAGTTCTTC. This gives the protein CASSVLLAYNEQFF.

The rearrangement joins TRBV5-1 to TRBJ2-7, with D maybe TRBD1 (5 bases). V shed 4 bases and J shed 6 bases, with 14 bases lying between them. This CDR3 contains 13 residues. CDR1 SGHRS and CDR2 YFSETQ come from the germline V gene. Here the CDR3 reads CASSPGWGGEQYF. The CDR3 nucleotides are TGCGCCAGCAGCCCGGGCTGGGGCGGCGAGCAGTACTTC.

As DNA, the CDR3 is TGTGCCAGCAGCTCCCGGTATGAACTAGCGGGGCCCTACGAGCAGTACTTC. It is translated as CASSSRYELAGPYEQYF. J is TRBJ2-7 and V is TRBV11-2; the match to TRBD2 covers 10 bases. CDR3 size: 17 residues. Germline trimming cut 4 bases from V and 2 bases from J; bases unmatched to any gene: 11. Germline loops: CDR1 SGHAT, CDR2 FQNNGV.

This clone was seen a handful of times. This chain joins TRBV4-2 and TRBJ2-7; D ambiguous. Trimming took off 2 bases at V and 0 bases at J, with 14 bases between the two ends. Germline values: CDR1 LGHNA, CDR2 YNFKEQ. The CDR3 runs 16 residues. In DNA form, the CDR3 reads TGTGCCAGCAGCCAACGCCTGACTCGTACCTCCTACGAGCAGTACTTC. This encodes CASSQRLTRTSYEQYF.

The chain has TRBV2 and TRBJ2-7, with a weak D call TRBD1 (6 bases). CDR1 and CDR2 from the germline V gene are SNHLY and FYNNEI. Trimming stripped 4 bases from V and 5 bases from J, with 15 bases between. The length of the CDR3 is 14 residues. DNA of the CDR3: TGTGCCAGCAGTGTGTCCAGGGGTTTCAACGAGCAGTACTTC. Protein product: CASSVSRGFNEQYF. The variable domain in full, completed from reference TRBV2 and TRBJ2-7, reads EPEVTQTPSHQVTQMGQEVILRCVPISNHLYFYWYRQILGQKVEFLVSFYNNEISEKSEIFDDQFSVERPDGSNFTLKIRSTKLEDSAMYFCASSVSRGFNEQYFGPGTRLTVT.

The chain has TRBV5-4 and TRBJ2-1; D is tentatively TRBD1 or TRBD2 (5 bases each). CDR1 SGHNT and CDR2 YYREEE come from the germline V gene (reference sequence). The CDR3 is made up of 15 amino acids. Trimming took off 0 bases at V and 3 bases at J, with 10 bases between the two ends. The CDR3 loop is CASSLDSGRYNEQFF. Here the CDR3 DNA reads TGTGCCAGCAGCTTGGATTCGGGGCGCTACAATGAGCAGTTCTTC.

The rearrangement joins TRBV7-8 to TRBJ2-5; 10 nucleotides agree with TRBD2. The CDR3 spans 15 residues. V was pared by 0 bases and J by 4 bases, with 2 bases of the junction left unmatched. Per germline, CDR1 SGHVS and CDR2 FQNEAQ. As DNA, the CDR3 is TGTGCCAGCAGCTTAGCGTGGACTAGCGGAGAGACCCAGTACTTC. Translation: CASSLAWTSGETQYF.

V gene TRBV5-1 combines with J gene TRBJ2-1; TRBD1 agrees at 10 bases. J gave up 3 bases and V 4 bases, and 4 bases lay outside the gene matches. CDR1 and CDR2 (germline): SGHRS, YFSETQ. This CDR3 spans 15 amino acids. CDR3 in amino acids: CASSAGQGYYNEQFF. The CDR3 DNA reads TGCGCCAGCAGCGCGGGACAGGGGTACTACAATGAGCAGTTCTTC.

This sequence joins TRBV6-5 and TRBJ2-5; D may correspond to TRBD1 or TRBD2 (7 bases each). This CDR3 is built from 15 residues. V lost 3 bases, J lost 5 bases, and 16 bases lay in between. Germline V CDR1 and CDR2: MNHEY, SVGAGI. The CDR3 DNA reads TGTGCCAGCAGTTATCGGAACAGGGGAGGGGAGACCCAGTACTTC. This sequence encodes CASSYRNRGGETQYF.

The V gene is TRBV5-4, the J gene TRBJ1-2, with TRBD1 matching 9 bases. This CDR3 spans 15 amino acids. Germline lookup yields CDR1 SGHNT and CDR2 YYREEE (reference sequence). V lost 3 bases, J lost 5 bases, and 8 bases stayed unmatched. The CDR3 loop is CASSSLQGAQYGYTF. DNA of the CDR3: TGTGCCAGCAGCTCATTACAGGGGGCGCAGTATGGCTACACCTTC.

This clone has only one observation. The chain combines TRBV5-1 with TRBJ2-1; a possible D gene is TRBD2 (6 bases). In germline, CDR1 is SGHRS, CDR2 YFSETQ. CDR3 length equals 15 residues. Trimming pared 3 bases from V and 2 bases from J, leaving 12 bases between. This CDR3 reads CASSSGGGPYNEQFF. In DNA form, the CDR3 reads TGCGCCAGCAGCTCCGGGGGAGGTCCCTACAATGAGCAGTTCTTC. Looking up the rest from reference TRBV5-1 and TRBJ2-1 gives the full variable domain: KAGVTQTPRYLIKTRGQQVTLSCSPISGHRSVSWYQQTPGQGLQFLFEYFSETQRNKGNFPGRFSGRQFSNSRSEMNVSTLELGDSALYLCASSSGGGPYNEQFFGPGTRLTVL.

The chain uses TRBV25-1 and TRBJ1-4; 7 positions match TRBD1. CDR1 and CDR2 from the germline V gene are MGHDK and SYGVNS. V was pared by 0 bases and J by 8 bases, with 9 bases of the junction left unmatched. CDR3 length: 16 amino acids. The CDR3: CASSEYIGGFGEKLFF. CDR3 in DNA: TGTGCCAGCAGTGAATATATAGGGGGCTTCGGGGAAAAACTGTTTTTT.

This chain uses TRBV15 with TRBJ2-4, with TRBD1 identical over 9 bases. Trimming took 1 base from V and 9 from J; bases not matched to a gene: 4. Germline V gives CDR1 LNHNV, CDR2 YYDKDF (reference sequence). This CDR3 has 14 amino acids. The CDR3 spells CATSRGDREIIQYF. The CDR3 DNA reads TGTGCCACCAGCAGAGGGGACAGGGAGATCATTCAGTACTTC.

Worth noting for this clone: At one of its ends the junction is not consistent with the germline gene, which may arise from a read error. The chain is built from TRBV5-1 and TRBJ2-5, with 7 bases identical to TRBD2. The germline CDR1 and CDR2 sequences are SGHRS and YFSETQ. The CDR3 extends over 13 amino acids. CDR3 DNA: TGTGCCAGCAGCTTGGGGGGGTCTGAGACCCAGTACTTC. It specifies CASSLGGSETQYF.

This chain connects TRBV18 to TRBJ2-6; a possible D gene is TRBD1 (6 bases). The ends were cut back, 6 bases at V and 0 bases at J, with 21 bases in the middle. From germline, CDR1 is KGHSH and CDR2 LQKENI. CDR3 length: 19 residues. The CDR3 coding sequence is TGTGCCAGCTCCCAGCTTGGGGCAGGGGCCAGCTCTGGGGCCAACGTCCTGACTTTC. The encoded protein is CASSQLGAGASSGANVLTF.

This chain links TRBV7-9 with TRBJ2-7; possible D gene TRBD2, 5 bases. The V end lost 3 bases, the J end lost 1 base, and 7 bases lay between the germline ends. This CDR3 is 13 amino acids long. Germline V gives CDR1 SEHNR, CDR2 FQNEAQ (reference sequence). This CDR3 is CASSFGGSYEQYF. CDR3 DNA: TGTGCCAGCAGCTTCGGAGGATCCTACGAGCAGTACTTC.

The chain uses TRBV5-6 and TRBJ1-1; the match to TRBD1 covers 7 bases. CDR1 and CDR2 (germline): SGHDT, YYEEEE. V shed 3 bases, J shed 7 bases, and the junction held 3 bases outside the gene matches. This CDR3 is built from 12 residues. The CDR3 DNA reads TGTGCCAGCAGCTCGGGGACAGATGAAGCTTTCTTT. Encoded protein: CASSSGTDEAFF.

This clone was detected only a few times. The gene calls are TRBV18 and TRBJ1-4, with D uncertain. Trimming left V 3 bases short and J 7 bases short, with 9 bases between. In germline, CDR1 is KGHSH, CDR2 LQKENI. The CDR3 extends over 13 amino acids. The CDR3 DNA reads TGTGCCAGCTCACCCAAACAAGGTGAAAAACTGTTTTTT. Amino acids: CASSPKQGEKLFF.

This clone was counted once. V and J are TRBV18 and TRBJ2-5, with a tentative D call TRBD2 (6 bases). The CDR3 loop spans 13 amino acids. V lost 3 bases, J lost 4 bases, and 9 bases lay in between. CDR1 KGHSH and CDR2 LQKENI come from the germline V gene. The CDR3 loop is CASSPLGGETQYF. In nucleotides, the CDR3 is TGTGCCAGCTCACCTCTGGGAGGAGAGACCCAGTACTTC.

This chain links TRBV5-4 with TRBJ2-5; no clear D. V was trimmed by 3 bases and J by 4 bases, leaving 13 bases between them. The CDR3 covers 14 residues. Per the germline V gene, CDR1 is SGHNT and CDR2 is YYREEE (reference sequence). CDR3 nucleotides: TGTGCCAGCAGCTCGGCCTCAGCCCCAGAGACCCAGTACTTC. Its protein product is CASSSASAPETQYF.

This chain connects TRBV30 to TRBJ1-1, with a weak D call TRBD1 (6 bases). Per the germline V gene, CDR1 is GTSNPN and CDR2 is SVGIG (reference sequence). CDR3 length: 12 residues. Trimming took 5 bases from V and 2 from J, leaving 9 bases between them. CDR3 nucleotide sequence: TGTGCCTGGGGGGACACCAACACTGAAGCTTTCTTT. It codes for CAWGDTNTEAFF.